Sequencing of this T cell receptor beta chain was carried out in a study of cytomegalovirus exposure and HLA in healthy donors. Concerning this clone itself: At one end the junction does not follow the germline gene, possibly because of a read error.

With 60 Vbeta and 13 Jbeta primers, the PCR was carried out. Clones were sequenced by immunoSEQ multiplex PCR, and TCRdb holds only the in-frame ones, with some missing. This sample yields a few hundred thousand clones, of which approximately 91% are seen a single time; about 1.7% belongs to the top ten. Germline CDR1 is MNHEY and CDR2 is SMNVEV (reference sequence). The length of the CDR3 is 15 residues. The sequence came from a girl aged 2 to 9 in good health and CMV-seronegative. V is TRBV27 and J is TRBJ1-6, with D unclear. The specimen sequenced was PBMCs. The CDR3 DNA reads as TGTGCCAGCAGTTTATCTGGCAGTTATAATTCACCCCCCCACTTT. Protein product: CASSLSGSYNSPPHF.